Listed below are T cell receptor beta chains from one sample, sequenced in a study of cytomegalovirus exposure and HLA in healthy donors. Method: immunoSEQ multiplex PCR; TCRdb's copy keeps in-frame clones and lacks some. In the table there are 110,000 or so clones, roughly 88% of which are singletons. Sequenced sample: PBMCs. The receptors here all came from a young man in good health and CMV-seronegative. Both conserved end residues are part of each CDR3. A D gene is named only where the DNA matches it firmly. The size of a clone is reported for some rows only, either as once, few or many, or as a class for expanded clones.

d_call,j_call,cdr3_length,clone_size,v_call,cdr3_nt,cdr3_aa
.,TRBJ2-1,14,.,TRBV7-6,TGTGCCAGCAGCTTAGTGGACGTGAGGGATGAGCAGTTCTTC,CASSLVDVRDEQFF
TRBD1,TRBJ2-7,15,.,TRBV29-1,TGCAGCGTTGAATTCGTCGGGACAGGGGGCGCCGAGCAGTACTTC,CSVEFVGTGGAEQYF
TRBD2,TRBJ2-1,15,.,TRBV6-5,TGTGCCAGCAGTCCACGGGAGGCCACGTGGAATGAGCAGTTCTTC,CASSPREATWNEQFF
.,TRBJ2-7,12,.,TRBV27,TGTGCCAGGGGCCTAACCTCCTACGAGCAGTACTTC,CARGLTSYEQYF
TRBD1,TRBJ2-7,15,.,TRBV19,TGTGCCACCCTCGCTCAGGGGGCCACCTCCTACGAGCAGTACTTC,CATLAQGATSYEQYF
TRBD1,TRBJ2-2,16,.,TRBV5-6,TGTGCCAGCAGCAAGACAGGGGGTATTAACACCGGGGAGCTGTTTTTT,CASSKTGGINTGELFF
.,TRBJ2-7,13,.,TRBV13,TGTGCCAGCAGCTTAGCGGGCTCCTACGAGCAGTACTTC,CASSLAGSYEQYF
TRBD1,TRBJ1-5,15,.,TRBV2,TGTGCCAGCCATCCGGGACAGGGTCGCAATCAGCCCCAGCATTTT,CASHPGQGRNQPQHF
.,TRBJ1-1,16,once,TRBV2,TGTGCCAGCAGTGATTTTTTGATCTTGGCCGCTCTTGAAGCTTTCTTT,CASSDFLILAALEAFF
TRBD2,TRBJ2-5,19,.,TRBV27,TGTGCCAGCAGTTTACGGTTTGTAAGACTAGCGGGGGTCCAAGAGACCCAGTACTTC,CASSLRFVRLAGVQETQYF
TRBD1,TRBJ2-2,15,.,TRBV4-1,TGCGCCAGCAGCCAAACCGACAGGGGGCGCCGGGAGCTGTTTTTT,CASSQTDRGRRELFF
TRBD1,TRBJ1-3,16,.,TRBV5-4,TGTGCCAGCAGCCCCGGGACAGGAGGAAGTGGAAACACCATATATTTT,CASSPGTGGSGNTIYF
TRBD2,TRBJ2-7,15,.,TRBV5-1,TGCGCCAGCAGCTTGGTCCCGGGAGGGCTCTACGAGCAGTACTTC,CASSLVPGGLYEQYF
TRBD1,TRBJ2-7,14,.,TRBV5-1,TGCGCCAGCAGAATCGACAGGGAAGTCTACGAGCAGTACTTC,CASRIDREVYEQYF
.,TRBJ2-7,14,.,TRBV10-3,TGTGCCATCAGTGTCGCCGCTAGCTCCTACGAGCAGTACTTC,CAISVAASSYEQYF
.,TRBJ1-4,13,.,TRBV12-2,TGTGCAAGTCGCTTACGGGGGTGGGAAAAACTGTTTTTT,CASRLRGWEKLFF
.,TRBJ1-2,12,.,TRBV30,TGTGCCTGGACGGGTGGCGGCTATGGCTACACCTTC,CAWTGGGYGYTF
TRBD2,TRBJ2-5,17,.,TRBV9,TGTGCCAGCAGCCCCGAGTTGACTAGCGGGGGACAAGAGACCCAGTACTTC,CASSPELTSGGQETQYF
TRBD2,TRBJ2-2,20,.,TRBV7-6,TGTGCCAGCAGCTTATGGCCGGGACTAGCGGGAGGCCTGAACACCGGGGAGCTGTTTTTT,CASSLWPGLAGGLNTGELFF
.,TRBJ2-1,14,.,TRBV28,TGTGCCAGCACTACGGGAGTAGACTACAATGAGCAGTTCTTC,CASTTGVDYNEQFF
TRBD1,TRBJ1-5,15,.,TRBV5-6,TGTGCCAGCAGCTTGCAGGGGGCGTTACATCAGCCCCAGCATTTT,CASSLQGALHQPQHF
.,TRBJ2-5,14,.,TRBV18,TGTGCCAGCTCACCCACGGGGTCGGGCGAGACCCAGTACTTC,CASSPTGSGETQYF
.,TRBJ2-7,16,.,TRBV7-2,TGTGCCAGCAGCTTATCTGGGGACTTTCTCTCCTACGAGCAGTACTTC,CASSLSGDFLSYEQYF
TRBD2,TRBJ2-1,14,once,TRBV28,TGTGCCAGCAGGAGCGGGAGTCGGTACAATGAGCAGTTCTTC,CASRSGSRYNEQFF
TRBD2,TRBJ2-1,16,.,TRBV29-1,TGCAGCGTTGGTGGACTAGCGGCAAGCTCCTACAATGAGCAGTTCTTC,CSVGGLAASSYNEQFF
TRBD1,TRBJ2-6,16,.,TRBV4-1,TGCGCCAGCAGCCAATGGACAGGTCCTGGGGCCAACGTCCTGACTTTC,CASSQWTGPGANVLTF
TRBD2,TRBJ2-2,14,.,TRBV6-1,TGTGCCAGCAGTGAGGGCGGGGGCACCGGGGAGCTGTTTTTT,CASSEGGGTGELFF
TRBD1,TRBJ2-3,17,.,TRBV27,TGTGCCAGCAGTTTACTTAAAACGGGACAGCACACAGATACGCAGTATTTT,CASSLLKTGQHTDTQYF
.,TRBJ1-1,14,.,TRBV30,TGTGCCTGGAGTGCCCAGTTCCAGGACACTGAAGCTTTCTTT,CAWSAQFQDTEAFF
TRBD2,TRBJ2-3,14,.,TRBV15,TGTGCCACCAACTCAGCGGGAGCTGTAGATACGCAGTATTTT,CATNSAGAVDTQYF
TRBD1,TRBJ1-1,15,.,TRBV5-1,TGCGCCAGCAGCTTACGGACAGGGGAGAACACTGAAGCTTTCTTT,CASSLRTGENTEAFF
.,TRBJ2-5,13,.,TRBV7-6,TGTGCCAGCAGCCGAAACAGGGAAGAGACCCAGTACTTC,CASSRNREETQYF
TRBD1,TRBJ2-5,18,.,TRBV7-9,TGTGCCAGCAGCCCTAGGAGACGGGACAGGGGGGTATCGGAGACCCAGTACTTC,CASSPRRRDRGVSETQYF
TRBD1,TRBJ2-3,15,.,TRBV28,TGTGCCAGCAAGGACAGGGAAGGGGACACAGATACGCAGTATTTT,CASKDREGDTDTQYF
.,TRBJ1-4,13,.,TRBV18,TGTGCCAGCTCACCCATGCTTCGGGAAAAACTGTTTTTT,CASSPMLREKLFF
TRBD1,TRBJ1-1,17,.,TRBV7-2,TGTGCCAGCAGCTTCGAGACAGGGATGGGACCTGACACTGAAGCTTTCTTT,CASSFETGMGPDTEAFF
.,TRBJ1-5,14,.,TRBV6-1,TGTGCCAGCAGTGAGTCCGGCAGGGGCCAGCCCCAGCATTTT,CASSESGRGQPQHF
TRBD2,TRBJ2-3,15,.,TRBV4-2,TGTGCCAGCAGCCAAACGGGGGGGCCTACAGATACGCAGTATTTT,CASSQTGGPTDTQYF
.,TRBJ2-7,15,.,TRBV2,TGTGCCAGCACCAAAGAGGGGGGGCCTCGGTACGAGCAGTACTTC,CASTKEGGPRYEQYF
TRBD1,TRBJ2-1,14,once,TRBV5-1,TGCGCCAGCAGAGCGGACAGGGTGAGGGGTGAGCAGTTCTTC,CASRADRVRGEQFF
.,TRBJ1-2,14,.,TRBV15,TGTGCCACCAGCAGAGACGGTGCTAACTATGGCTACACCTTC,CATSRDGANYGYTF
TRBD1,TRBJ2-2,20,.,TRBV27,TGTGCCAGCGGAACGACAGGGGGCCCCAGAACGATAGACACGAGCAGGGAGCTGTTTTTT,CASGTTGGPRTIDTSRELFF
TRBD1,TRBJ1-5,16,.,TRBV13,TGTGCCAGCAGCGATTCGACAGGGGGCCACAATCAGCCCCAGCATTTT,CASSDSTGGHNQPQHF
.,TRBJ1-5,13,.,TRBV30,TGTGCCTGGAGTGTGAAATCGGATCAGCCCCAGCATTTT,CAWSVKSDQPQHF
TRBD1,TRBJ1-6,13,few,TRBV2,TGTGCCAGCTTCGGGACAGGAAATTCACCCCTCCACTTT,CASFGTGNSPLHF
TRBD2,TRBJ2-2,15,.,TRBV5-5,TGTGCCAGCAGCTTGCAGCTAGCGGTCACGGGGGAGCTGTTTTTT,CASSLQLAVTGELFF
TRBD2,TRBJ2-1,12,once,TRBV27,TGTGCCAGCAGTTTCGGGGGGAATGAGCAGTTCTTC,CASSFGGNEQFF
.,TRBJ2-1,12,.,TRBV27,TGTGCCAGCAGCGGAGACTACAATGAGCAGTTCTTC,CASSGDYNEQFF